Below, 32 T cell receptor beta chains from the same sample are listed, as sequenced in a study of T cell clones after liver transplantation. Only in-frame clones appear in the TCRdb table, and some are missing; sequencing was by immunoSEQ multiplex PCR. The sample yields 85,000 to 130,000 clones, 75% to 85% seen once. The sample consisted of CD4+ T cells from blood, taken before liver transplant. The receptors stem from a human donor who received a liver transplant.

The rearrangement links TRBV27 to TRBJ2-2, with 9 bases that match TRBD2. This CDR3 has 15 amino acids. J lost 5 bases, V lost 5 bases, and 6 bases had no gene match. The V gene's germline CDR1 is MNHEY and CDR2 SMNVEV (reference sequence). CDR3 residues: CASSPLAGGTGELFF. The CDR3 bases are TGTGCCAGCAGTCCACTGGCGGGGGGGACCGGGGAGCTGTTTTTT.

In regard to this clone: Distinct nucleotide sequences in the sample also encode this CDR3. The DNA for the CDR3 is TGTGCCAGCAGTTTAGGGGGACTCCGCTACGAGCAGTACTTC. It encodes CASSLGGLRYEQYF. The V gene is TRBV27, the J gene TRBJ2-7; tentative D call: TRBD2 (6 bases). This CDR3 has 14 amino acids. In germline, CDR1 is MNHEY, CDR2 SMNVEV (reference sequence). V shed 2 bases and J shed 3 bases, with 11 bases lying between them.

V and J are TRBV6-5 and TRBJ1-2; no definite D call. This CDR3 has 14 residues. Germline assignment: CDR1 MNHEY and CDR2 SVGAGI. V lost 0 bases and J 7 bases, leaving 12 bases between the germline ends. CDR3 sequence (DNA): TGTGCCAGCAGTTACTCGCCTGGCAAGCGTGGCTACACCTTC. Its protein is CASSYSPGKRGYTF.

This chain uses TRBV28 with TRBJ1-5, with 7 nucleotides matching TRBD1. The length of the CDR3 is 16 residues. J lost 0 bases, V lost 6 bases, and 8 bases had no gene match. Germline-derived CDR1 and CDR2 are MDHEN and SYDVKM. CDR3 region: CASRLPTGDSNQPQHF. CDR3 in DNA: TGTGCCAGCAGACTTCCCACAGGGGATAGCAATCAGCCCCAGCATTTT.

The chain links TRBV18 to TRBJ1-2, with 8 bases fitting TRBD1. J was trimmed by 0 bases and V by 1 base; bases with no gene match: 1. The CDR3 consists of 15 residues. The germline gives CDR1 KGHSH, CDR2 LQKENI. Here the CDR3 reads CASSPLDRANYGYTF. For the CDR3, the DNA is TGTGCCAGCTCACCACTGGACAGGGCTAACTATGGCTACACCTTC.

V and J are TRBV5-1 and TRBJ2-7; D unresolved. The CDR3 extends over 14 amino acids. From germline, CDR1 is SGHRS and CDR2 YFSETQ. Trimming took off 2 bases at V and 2 bases at J, with 11 bases between the two ends. Written as DNA, the CDR3 is TGCGCCAGCAGCTTTGGCAGCTCAGCCTACGAGCAGTACTTC. Translating gives CASSFGSSAYEQYF.

Note on this clone: One junction end does not reproduce the germline sequence, and a read error may be involved. The gene calls are TRBV28 and TRBJ1-1; no clear D gene. The germline V gene encodes CDR1 MDHEN and CDR2 SYDVKM. There are 12 residues in the CDR3. Here the CDR3 reads CASSQRRTEAFF. In DNA, the CDR3 is TGTGCCAGCAGTCAAAGACGAACTGAGGCTTTCTTT. Together with reference TRBV28 and TRBJ1-1, the CDR3 gives the full variable domain: DVKVTQSSRYLVKRTGEKVFLECVQDMDHENMFWYRQDPGLGLRLIYFSYDVKMKEKGDIPEGYSVSREKKERFSLILESASTNQTSMYLCASSQRRTEAFFGQGTRLTVV.

The CDR3 sequence: CASSSLDWNTEAFF. The CDR3 DNA follows: TGTGCCAGCAGCTCCTTGGACTGGAACACTGAAGCTTTCTTT. V is TRBV5-6 and J is TRBJ1-1; D not certain. Germline V gene sequence: CDR1 SGHDT, CDR2 YYEEEE. Trimming took off 3 bases at V and 1 base at J, with 10 bases between the two ends. The CDR3 consists of 14 residues.

The chain recombines TRBV27 with TRBJ2-3, with 9 nucleotides matching TRBD2. The CDR3 consists of 17 residues. Germline V lookup: CDR1 MNHEY, CDR2 SMNVEV (reference sequence). V gave up 3 bases and J gave up 4 bases; unmatched junction bases: 11. The CDR3 DNA sequence: TGTGCCAGCAGTTTTCCGAGGCCGGGACTAGCAGCAGATACGCAGTATTTT. This encodes CASSFPRPGLAADTQYF.

The table lists this clone with a few counts. V usage is TRBV7-2 and J usage is TRBJ1-5; D is ambiguous. The germline CDR1 and CDR2 sequences are SGHTA and FQGNSA. The CDR3 is 15 residues long. V dropped 1 base and J dropped 2 bases, with 9 bases sitting between them. The CDR3: CASSLGVQGNQPQHF. The CDR3 DNA sequence: TGTGCCAGCAGCTTAGGGGTGCAGGGCAATCAGCCCCAGCATTTT. The whole variable domain, remainder taken from reference TRBV7-2 and TRBJ1-5, is GAGVSQSPSNKVTEKGKDVELRCDPISGHTALYWYRQSLGQGLEFLIYFQGNSAPDKSGLPSDRFSAERTGGSVSTLTIQRTQQEDSAVYLCASSLGVQGNQPQHFGDGTRLSIL.

CDR3 nucleotide sequence: TGTGCCAGCAGCCCTCGACTAGCGGGGGCATACAATGAGCAGTTCTTC. This sequence encodes CASSPRLAGAYNEQFF. This chain uses TRBV5-6 with TRBJ2-1; 12 bases are a match to TRBD2. Germline CDR1 reads SGHDT; CDR2 reads YYEEEE. Losses at the gene ends were 4 bases for V and 4 bases for J; bases not matched to a gene: 6. This CDR3 has 16 amino acids. The full variable domain, rest sourced from reference TRBV5-6 and TRBJ2-1, is DAGVTQSPTHLIKTRGQQVTLRCSPKSGHDTVSWYQQALGQGPQFIFQYYEEEERQRGNFPDRFSGHQFPNYSSELNVNALLLGDSALYLCASSPRLAGAYNEQFFGPGTRLTVL.

The gene calls are TRBV7-7 and TRBJ2-2, with TRBD2 matching over 12 bases. This CDR3 is built from 15 residues. Trimming removed 2 bases from V and 5 bases from J; junction bases left unmatched: 0. Germline-derived CDR1 and CDR2 are SSHAT and FNYEAQ (reference sequence). In DNA, the CDR3 is TGTGCCAGCAGCTTACTAGCGGGAGGGACCGGGGAGCTGTTTTTT. Translating gives CASSLLAGGTGELFF. Filled out from reference TRBV7-7 and TRBJ2-2, the complete variable domain reads GAGVSQSPRYKVTKRGQDVTLRCDPISSHATLYWYQQALGQGPEFLTYFNYEAQPDKSGLPSDRFSAERPEGSISTLTIQRTEQRDSAMYRCASSLLAGGTGELFFGEGSRLTVL.

This chain connects TRBV27 to TRBJ2-7; possibly TRBD2 for D (8 bases). Germline V CDR1 and CDR2: MNHEY, SMNVEV (reference sequence). V dropped 4 bases and J dropped 9 bases, with 22 bases sitting between them. CDR3 size: 15 residues. The DNA for the CDR3 is TGTGCCAGCAGTTCGGGAGGGGGCTTGTCGAGGGCGCAGTACTTC. This codes for CASSSGGGLSRAQYF.

The rearrangement joins TRBV27 to TRBJ2-2; 11 nucleotides align to TRBD2. Germline CDR1 is MNHEY and CDR2 is SMNVEV (reference sequence). Trimming took 5 bases from V and 6 from J; bases not matched to a gene: 5. This CDR3 contains 15 residues. DNA for the CDR3: TGTGCCAGCAGTGCCACTAGCGGGAGCGCCGGGGAGCTGTTTTTT. Protein: CASSATSGSAGELFF.

The gene calls are TRBV7-2 and TRBJ2-1, with TRBD2 as a possible D gene (6 bases). The germline V and J ends were trimmed by 1 base and 6 bases, with 13 bases remaining between them. The CDR3 runs to 15 residues. CDR1 and CDR2 from the germline V gene are SGHTA and FQGNSA. The CDR3 here is CASSLVETRGNEQFF. CDR3 coding DNA: TGTGCCAGCAGCTTAGTCGAGACTAGGGGCAATGAGCAGTTCTTC. The whole variable domain, remainder taken from reference TRBV7-2 and TRBJ2-1, is GAGVSQSPSNKVTEKGKDVELRCDPISGHTALYWYRQSLGQGLEFLIYFQGNSAPDKSGLPSDRFSAERTGGSVSTLTIQRTQQEDSAVYLCASSLVETRGNEQFFGPGTRLTVL.

The CDR3 nucleotides read TGTGCCAGCAGCGTAGGGAGCAGCATAGGAACAGATACGCAGTATTTT. This encodes CASSVGSSIGTDTQYF. The rearrangement links TRBV9 to TRBJ2-3; D is uncertain. Trimming removed 0 bases at V and 3 bases at J, with 14 bases between. The germline V gene has CDR1 SGDLS and CDR2 YYNGEE. The CDR3 totals 16 residues.

J is TRBJ1-5 and V is TRBV7-8; D call uncertain. The CDR3 has 16 residues. From germline, CDR1 is SGHVS and CDR2 FQNEAQ. V lost 5 bases to trimming and J lost 1 base, with 15 bases between them. The CDR3 protein is CASSQQAPGSNQPQHF. The CDR3 nucleotides are TGTGCCAGCAGCCAACAAGCCCCGGGAAGCAATCAGCCCCAGCATTTT.

This clone was counted only a few times. The chain recombines TRBV19 with TRBJ2-7; 9 bases agree with TRBD1. V trimming: 3 bases; J trimming: 5 bases; junction bases outside the gene matches: 5. There are 14 residues in the CDR3. Germline-derived CDR1 and CDR2 are LNHDA and SQIVND (reference sequence). In DNA form, the CDR3 reads TGTGCCAGTAGTATTTGGGACAGGGCCCACGAGCAGTACTTC. This translates into CASSIWDRAHEQYF.

The chain uses TRBV7-9 and TRBJ2-7; TRBD1 matches 10 bases. Trimming took 5 bases from V and 6 from J; bases not matched to a gene: 4. The CDR3 contains 13 residues. Germline V gene data show CDR1 as SEHNR and CDR2 as FQNEAQ (reference sequence). For the CDR3, the DNA is TGTGCCAGCAGCCTGAGGACAGGGGGCGAGCAGTACTTC. Translation: CASSLRTGGEQYF.

The V gene is TRBV19, the J gene TRBJ1-6; D is undetermined. V dropped 4 bases and J dropped 5 bases, with 12 bases sitting between them. The CDR3 totals 15 residues. Germline lookup yields CDR1 LNHDA and CDR2 SQIVND (reference sequence). The CDR3 coding sequence is TGTGCCAGTAGTAAAGTGTCTTTCGATAATTCACCCCTCCACTTT. It is translated as CASSKVSFDNSPLHF.

Written as DNA, the CDR3 is TGTGCCAGCAGTTTAAAACATACGCAGTATTTT. Translating gives CASSLKHTQYF. The V gene is TRBV2, the J gene TRBJ2-3, with D hard to call. Trimming took 5 bases from V and 7 from J, leaving 7 bases between them. The CDR3 is 11 residues long. CDR1 is SNHLY, CDR2 FYNNEI, per germline.

The chain's CDR3 is CATSGRDRGLGEQYF. CDR3 DNA: TGTGCCACCAGCGGGCGGGACAGGGGTTTAGGGGAGCAGTACTTC. This chain joins TRBV15 and TRBJ2-7; 10 bases are a match to TRBD1. The ends lost 5 bases at V and 7 bases at J; junction bases unmatched: 11. The CDR3 has 15 residues. Germline V lookup: CDR1 LNHNV, CDR2 YYDKDF (reference sequence). The full variable domain, with the rest looked up from reference TRBV15 and TRBJ2-7, is DAMVIQNPRYQVTQFGKPVTLSCSQTLNHNVMYWYQQKSSQAPKLLFHYYDKDFNNEADTPDNFQSRRPNTSFCFLDIRSPGLGDTAMYLCATSGRDRGLGEQYFGPGTRLTVT.

This clone was picked up many times. The chain employs TRBV7-3 and TRBJ2-3, with 9 bases fitting TRBD2. The CDR3 loop spans 14 amino acids. Germline trimming cut 2 bases from V and 6 bases from J; bases unmatched to any gene: 3. Germline V lookup: CDR1 SGHTA, CDR2 FQGTGA. The CDR3 DNA is TGTGCCAGCAGCTTAGGACTAGCGTTCGATACGCAGTATTTT. Translation gives CASSLGLAFDTQYF. Full variable domain (outside the CDR3, taken from reference TRBV7-3 and TRBJ2-3): GAGVSQTPSNKVTEKGKYVELRCDPISGHTALYWYRQSLGQGPEFLIYFQGTGAADDSGLPNDRFFAVRPEGSVSTLKIQRTERGDSAVYLCASSLGLAFDTQYFGPGTRLTVL.

This chain joins TRBV18 and TRBJ1-2, with 8 bases that match TRBD1. V lost 2 bases, J lost 3 bases, and 8 bases stayed unmatched. The CDR3 has 16 residues. Germline V lookup: CDR1 KGHSH, CDR2 LQKENI. The chain's CDR3 is CASSPLTGEPHYGYTF. The CDR3, as DNA: TGTGCCAGCTCACCATTGACAGGGGAACCCCACTATGGCTACACCTTC.

The chain couples TRBV30 to TRBJ2-7; TRBD2 might be the D (7 bases). Trimming took 0 bases from V and 3 from J, leaving 21 bases between them. The length of the CDR3 is 17 residues. CDR1 and CDR2 (germline): GTSNPN, SVGIG (reference sequence). CDR3 in amino acids: CAWSVGNTGRVGYEQYF. The CDR3, as DNA: TGTGCCTGGAGTGTAGGGAATACAGGGAGGGTCGGCTACGAGCAGTACTTC.

This clone was picked up one time. The V gene is TRBV5-1, the J gene TRBJ2-1, with D perhaps being TRBD1 or TRBD2 (6 bases each). The CDR3 is made up of 17 amino acids. Between the trimmed V and J ends, which lost 1 base and 9 bases, there was a span of 23 bases. Per germline, CDR1 SGHRS and CDR2 YFSETQ. The CDR3 spells CASSLMGGGARWSEQFF. DNA for the CDR3: TGCGCCAGCAGCTTGATGGGGGGCGGAGCGAGGTGGAGTGAGCAGTTCTTC.

The chain employs TRBV28 and TRBJ2-3; D is possibly TRBD2 (6 bases). The CDR3 has 18 residues. Trimming pared 5 bases from V and 0 bases from J, leaving 21 bases between. From germline, CDR1 is MDHEN and CDR2 SYDVKM. This CDR3 is CASSGKSWTTTSTDTQYF. CDR3 in DNA: TGTGCCAGCAGTGGAAAATCATGGACTACCACTAGCACAGATACGCAGTATTTT.

V is TRBV6-5 and J is TRBJ2-5; tentatively, D is TRBD1 (6 bases). Germline V gene data show CDR1 as MNHEY and CDR2 as SVGAGI. V lost 6 bases and J lost 3, with 11 bases in between. This CDR3 has 13 residues. The CDR3 coding sequence is TGTGCCAGCAGCCAGGGGCATAAAGAGACCCAGTACTTC. The encoded protein is CASSQGHKETQYF.

This sequence joins TRBV5-1 and TRBJ2-5; TRBD2 matches at 11 bases. CDR1 and CDR2 from the germline V gene are SGHRS and YFSETQ. V dropped 2 bases and J dropped 2; count of bases not matched to a gene: 5. The CDR3 contains 16 residues. CDR3 amino acids: CASSFGVAGGQETQYF. The CDR3 DNA sequence: TGCGCCAGCAGCTTCGGGGTAGCGGGGGGGCAAGAGACCCAGTACTTC.

J is TRBJ2-7 and V is TRBV18; a possible D gene is TRBD1 (6 bases). The CDR3 contains 16 residues. The V end lost 3 bases, the J end lost 2 bases, and 17 bases lay between the germline ends. Germline V gives CDR1 KGHSH, CDR2 LQKENI. CDR3 residues: CASSPRAQGRTYEQYF. CDR3 DNA sequence: TGTGCCAGCTCACCCCGGGCTCAGGGGCGGACCTACGAGCAGTACTTC.

This chain connects TRBV7-9 to TRBJ1-1, with 7 bases lining up with TRBD1. The CDR3 is 13 residues long. CDR1 is SEHNR, CDR2 FQNEAQ, per germline (reference sequence). V shed 5 bases and J 10 bases; nucleotides not matched to a gene: 10. The CDR3 region is CASSARQGKRAFF. The CDR3 bases are TGTGCCAGCAGCGCTAGACAGGGAAAGAGAGCTTTCTTT.

This chain uses TRBV28 with TRBJ1-5; no clear D gene. The CDR3 covers 13 residues. The germline gives CDR1 MDHEN, CDR2 SYDVKM. V lost 1 base, J lost 5 bases, and 6 bases lay in between. The CDR3 region is CASSLLGYQPQHF. CDR3 nucleotides: TGTGCCAGCAGTTTATTAGGCTATCAGCCCCAGCATTTT.